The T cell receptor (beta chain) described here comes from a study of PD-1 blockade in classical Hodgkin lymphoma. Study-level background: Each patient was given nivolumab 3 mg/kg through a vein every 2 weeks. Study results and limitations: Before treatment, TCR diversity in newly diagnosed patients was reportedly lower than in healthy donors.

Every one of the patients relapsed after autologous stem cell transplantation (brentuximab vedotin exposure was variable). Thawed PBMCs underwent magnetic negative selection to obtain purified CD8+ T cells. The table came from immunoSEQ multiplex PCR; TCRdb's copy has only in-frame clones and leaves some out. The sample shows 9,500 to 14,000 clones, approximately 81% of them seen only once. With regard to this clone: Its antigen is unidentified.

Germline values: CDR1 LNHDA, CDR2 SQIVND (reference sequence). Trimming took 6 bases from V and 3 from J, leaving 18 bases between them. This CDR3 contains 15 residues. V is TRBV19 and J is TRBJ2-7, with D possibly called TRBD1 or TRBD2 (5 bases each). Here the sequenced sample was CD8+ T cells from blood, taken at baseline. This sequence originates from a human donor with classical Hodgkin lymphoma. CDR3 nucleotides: TGTGCCAGTAGCCCTCGGTCTAGAGGGGACTACGAGCAGTACTTC. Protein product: CASSPRSRGDYEQYF.